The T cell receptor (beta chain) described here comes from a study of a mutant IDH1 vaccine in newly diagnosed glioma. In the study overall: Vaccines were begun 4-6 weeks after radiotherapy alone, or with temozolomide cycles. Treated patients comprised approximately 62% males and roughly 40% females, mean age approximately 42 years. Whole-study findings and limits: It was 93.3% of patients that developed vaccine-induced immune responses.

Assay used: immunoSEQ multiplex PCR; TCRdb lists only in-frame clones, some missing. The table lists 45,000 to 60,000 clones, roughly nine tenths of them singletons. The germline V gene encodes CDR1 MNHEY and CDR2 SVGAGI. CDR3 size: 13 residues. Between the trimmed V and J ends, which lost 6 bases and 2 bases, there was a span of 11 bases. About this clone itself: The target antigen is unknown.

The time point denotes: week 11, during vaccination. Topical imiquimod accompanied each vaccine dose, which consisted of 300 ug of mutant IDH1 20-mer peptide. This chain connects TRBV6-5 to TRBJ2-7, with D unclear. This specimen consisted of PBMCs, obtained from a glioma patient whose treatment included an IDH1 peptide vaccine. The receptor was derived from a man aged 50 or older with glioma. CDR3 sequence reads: CASSRTEAYEQYF. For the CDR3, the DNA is TGTGCCAGCAGCCGAACAGAGGCCTACGAGCAGTACTTC.